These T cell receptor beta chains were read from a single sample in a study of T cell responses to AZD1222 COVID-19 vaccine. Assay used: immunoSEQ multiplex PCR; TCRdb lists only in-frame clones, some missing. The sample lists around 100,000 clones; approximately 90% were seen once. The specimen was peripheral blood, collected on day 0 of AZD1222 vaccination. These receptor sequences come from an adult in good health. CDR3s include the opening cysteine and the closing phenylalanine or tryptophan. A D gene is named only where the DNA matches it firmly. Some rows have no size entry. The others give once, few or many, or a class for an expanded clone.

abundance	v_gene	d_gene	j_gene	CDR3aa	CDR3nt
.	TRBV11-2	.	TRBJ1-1	CASSLEQGRVYNTEAFF	TGTGCCAGCAGCTTAGAACAGGGCCGCGTGTATAACACTGAAGCTTTCTTT
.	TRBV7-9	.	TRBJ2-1	CASSPPSSYNEQFF	TGTGCCAGCAGCCCGCCGAGCTCCTACAATGAGCAGTTCTTC
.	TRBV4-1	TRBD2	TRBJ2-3	CASSQYSGGAFRNTQYF	TGCGCCAGCAGCCAATATAGCGGGGGGGCGTTTAGGAATACGCAGTATTTT
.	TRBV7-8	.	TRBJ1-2	CASSLASDQTGGYTF	TGTGCCAGCAGCTTAGCCTCGGACCAAACGGGGGGCTACACCTTC
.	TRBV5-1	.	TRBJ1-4	CASSLDYYAATNEKLFF	TGCGCCAGCAGCTTGGACTATTATGCGGCAACTAATGAAAAACTGTTTTTT
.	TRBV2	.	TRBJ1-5	CASSEPYQPQHF	TGTGCCAGCAGTGAACCGTATCAGCCCCAGCATTTT
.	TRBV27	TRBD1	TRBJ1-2	CASRPSGGEGYTF	TGTGCCAGCAGACCCTCAGGGGGGGAAGGCTACACCTTC
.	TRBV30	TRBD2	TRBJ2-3	CAWSVGGGTDTQYF	TGTGCCTGGAGTGTCGGGGGGGGTACAGATACGCAGTATTTT
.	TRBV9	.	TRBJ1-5	CASNSGRIDQPQHF	TGTGCCAGCAACTCCGGGAGGATAGATCAGCCCCAGCATTTT
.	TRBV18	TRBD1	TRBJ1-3	CASSPPTGTGNTIYF	TGTGCCAGCTCACCCCCGACAGGGACTGGAAACACCATATATTTT
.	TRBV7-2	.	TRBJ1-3	CASSSWTGSGNTIYF	TGTGCCAGCAGCTCATGGACGGGCTCTGGAAACACCATATATTTT
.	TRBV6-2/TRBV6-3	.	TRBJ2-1	CASSKTGAGDNEQFF	TGTGCCAGCAGTAAAACAGGAGCAGGTGACAATGAGCAGTTCTTC
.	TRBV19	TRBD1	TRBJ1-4	CASEQGDKLFF	TGTGCCAGCGAACAGGGGGACAAACTGTTTTTT
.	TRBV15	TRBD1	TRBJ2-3	CATSRGWDRGVADTQYF	TGTGCCACCAGCAGAGGATGGGACAGGGGTGTTGCAGATACGCAGTATTTT
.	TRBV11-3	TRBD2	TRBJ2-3	CASSQTSGSDTQYF	TGTGCCAGCAGTCAGACTAGCGGAAGCGATACGCAGTATTTT
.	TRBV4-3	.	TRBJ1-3	CASSHLDMAGNTIYF	TGCGCCAGCAGCCACCTCGACATGGCTGGAAACACCATATATTTT
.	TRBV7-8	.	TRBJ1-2	CASSLSGVYGYTF	TGTGCCAGCAGCTTAAGTGGGGTCTATGGCTACACCTTC
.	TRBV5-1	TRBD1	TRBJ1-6	CASSLLWTGFSPLHF	TGCGCCAGCAGCTTGCTTTGGACAGGGTTTTCACCCCTCCACTTT
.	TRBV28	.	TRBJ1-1	CASSLWGFEAFF	TGTGCCAGCAGTTTATGGGGATTTGAAGCTTTCTTT
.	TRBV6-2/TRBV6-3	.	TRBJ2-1	CASSLTADTQFF	TGTGCCAGCAGTTTAACCGCGGACACGCAGTTCTTC
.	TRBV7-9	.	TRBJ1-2	CASSSTNRDLNYGYTF	TGTGCCAGCAGCTCAACCAACAGGGATCTCAACTATGGCTACACCTTC
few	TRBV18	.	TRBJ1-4	CASSPGTDPEKLFF	TGTGCCAGCTCACCCGGGACCGACCCTGAAAAACTGTTTTTT
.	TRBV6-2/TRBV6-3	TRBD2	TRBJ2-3	CASSSDSGDSTDTQYF	TGTGCCAGCAGTTCGGATAGCGGGGATAGCACAGATACGCAGTATTTT
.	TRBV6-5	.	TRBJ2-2	CASSYSFARSTGELFF	TGTGCCAGCAGTTACTCGTTCGCTAGGTCCACCGGGGAGCTGTTTTTT
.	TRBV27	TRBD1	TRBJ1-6	CASRIGTGYNSPLHF	TGTGCCAGCAGGATCGGGACAGGGTATAATTCACCCCTCCACTTT
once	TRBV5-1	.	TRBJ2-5	CASSLAGTKNGETQYF	TGCGCCAGCAGCTTGGCGGGGACAAAAAATGGGGAGACCCAGTACTTC
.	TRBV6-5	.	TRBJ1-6	CASSYSNEIHSPLHF	TGTGCCAGCAGTTACTCGAACGAAATTCATTCACCCCTCCACTTT